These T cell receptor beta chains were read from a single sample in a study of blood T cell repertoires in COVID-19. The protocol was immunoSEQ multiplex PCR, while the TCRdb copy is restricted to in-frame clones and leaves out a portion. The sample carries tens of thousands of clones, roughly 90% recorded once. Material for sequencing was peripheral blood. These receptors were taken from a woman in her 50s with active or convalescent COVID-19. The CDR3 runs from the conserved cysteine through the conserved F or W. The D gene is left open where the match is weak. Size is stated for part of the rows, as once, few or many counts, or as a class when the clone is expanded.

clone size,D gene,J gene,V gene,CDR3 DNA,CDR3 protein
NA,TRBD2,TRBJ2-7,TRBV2,TGTGCCAGCGGGGGGGACGGAGCCTACGAGCAGTACTTC,CASGGDGAYEQYF
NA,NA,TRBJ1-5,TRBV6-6,TGTGCCAGCAGTGCGGGACGTCGAAATCAGCCCCAGCATTTT,CASSAGRRNQPQHF
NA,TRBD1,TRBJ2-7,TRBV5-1,TGCGCCAGCGTAGAGGGACAGGGGGTATCCTACGAGCAGTACTTC,CASVEGQGVSYEQYF
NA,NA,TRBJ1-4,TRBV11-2,TGTGCCAGCAGCGATGGAGGGATTAATGAAAAACTGTTTTTT,CASSDGGINEKLFF
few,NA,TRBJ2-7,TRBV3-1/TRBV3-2,TGTGCCAGCAGCCTACACGGCAGACAGGCCAACGAGCAGTACTTC,CASSLHGRQANEQYF
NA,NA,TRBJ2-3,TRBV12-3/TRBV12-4,TGTGCCAGCCTAAACACAGATACGCAGTATTTT,CASLNTDTQYF
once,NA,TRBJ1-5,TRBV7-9,TGTGCCAGCAGTCTCGAGCTCGATCAGCCCCAGCATTTT,CASSLELDQPQHF
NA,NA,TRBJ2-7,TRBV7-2,TGTGCCAGCAGCTTAAACTGGGGCCAGGCCTACGAGCAGTACTTC,CASSLNWGQAYEQYF
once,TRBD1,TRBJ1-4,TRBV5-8,TGTGCCAGCAGCTTGGCCTTAATTGGACAGGGGGCAGGTGAAAAACTGTTTTTT,CASSLALIGQGAGEKLFF
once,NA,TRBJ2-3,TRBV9,TGTGCCAGCAGCGTAGAAGGGGGGGCCAACTTAGATACGCAGTATTTT,CASSVEGGANLDTQYF
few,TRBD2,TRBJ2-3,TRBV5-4,TGTGCCAGCAGCTTAAGACTAGCGGGGGGCACAGATACGCAGTATTTT,CASSLRLAGGTDTQYF
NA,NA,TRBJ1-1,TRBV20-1,TGCAGTGCTAGTGAGGGGCTTGGAGCTTTCTTT,CSASEGLGAFF
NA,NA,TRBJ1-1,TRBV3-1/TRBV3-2,TGTGCCAGCAGCCACCTGAGGAACACTGAAGCTTTCTTT,CASSHLRNTEAFF
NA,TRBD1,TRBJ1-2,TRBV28,TGTGCCAGTTTATCCAGGGGGCCTAACTATGGCTACACCTTC,CASLSRGPNYGYTF
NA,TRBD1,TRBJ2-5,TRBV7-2,TGTGCCAGCAGCTTATCACCGGGACAGGGGGAGACCCAGTACTTC,CASSLSPGQGETQYF
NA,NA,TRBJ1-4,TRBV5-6,TGTGCCAGCAGCTCAGGGCCCACCTCGGGTAATGAAAAACTGTTTTTT,CASSSGPTSGNEKLFF
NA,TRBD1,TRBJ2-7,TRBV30,TGTGCCTTCGAAAGGGGACAGAATTACGAGCAGTACTTC,CAFERGQNYEQYF
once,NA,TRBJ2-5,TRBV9,TGTGCCAGCAGCGTAGACGGTAGGGGCCAAGCGACCCAGTACTTC,CASSVDGRGQATQYF
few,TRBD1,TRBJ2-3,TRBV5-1,TGCGCCAGCAGCTTGGGGGACAGGGGCTCCAGAGATACGCAGTATTTT,CASSLGDRGSRDTQYF
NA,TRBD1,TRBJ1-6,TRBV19,TGTGCCAGTAGTGATGACAGGGGGCTCAATAATTCACCCCTCCACTTT,CASSDDRGLNNSPLHF
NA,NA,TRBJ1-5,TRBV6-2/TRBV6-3,TGTGCCAGCAGTTTAAACAATCAGCCCCAGCATTTT,CASSLNNQPQHF
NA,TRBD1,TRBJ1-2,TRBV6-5,TGTGCCAGCAGCCGTGGGACAGGGGCTGGCTACACCTTC,CASSRGTGAGYTF
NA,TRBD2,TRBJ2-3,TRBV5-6,TGTGCCAGCAGCTCGGGACTAGCGGAAACAGATACGCAGTATTTT,CASSSGLAETDTQYF
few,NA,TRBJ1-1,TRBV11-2,TGTGCCAGCAGCCCGCTGACTGGGGGGTACACTGAAGCTTTCTTT,CASSPLTGGYTEAFF
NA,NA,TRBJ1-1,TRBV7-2,TGTGCCAGCAGCGTTCACGGTCCTACGGGGGCTGAAGCTTTCTTT,CASSVHGPTGAEAFF
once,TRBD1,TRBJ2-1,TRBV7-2,TGTGCCAGCAGCCAAAGCAGACAGGGCCGGGAGCAGTTCTTC,CASSQSRQGREQFF
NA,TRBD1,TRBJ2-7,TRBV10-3,TGTGCCATCATGGGACAGGGGACCTACGAGCAGTACTTC,CAIMGQGTYEQYF
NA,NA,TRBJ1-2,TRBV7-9,TGTGCCAGCAGCCAAGTCCACCGGGGGAACTATGGCTACACCTTC,CASSQVHRGNYGYTF
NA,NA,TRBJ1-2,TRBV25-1,TGTGCCAGCAGTGAATTAATAAGCGGCTACACCTTC,CASSELISGYTF
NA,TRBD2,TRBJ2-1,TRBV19,TGTGCCAGTAGTTTAGGACTAGCGGGTGTGTCCTACAATGGGCAGTTCTTC,CASSLGLAGVSYNGQFF